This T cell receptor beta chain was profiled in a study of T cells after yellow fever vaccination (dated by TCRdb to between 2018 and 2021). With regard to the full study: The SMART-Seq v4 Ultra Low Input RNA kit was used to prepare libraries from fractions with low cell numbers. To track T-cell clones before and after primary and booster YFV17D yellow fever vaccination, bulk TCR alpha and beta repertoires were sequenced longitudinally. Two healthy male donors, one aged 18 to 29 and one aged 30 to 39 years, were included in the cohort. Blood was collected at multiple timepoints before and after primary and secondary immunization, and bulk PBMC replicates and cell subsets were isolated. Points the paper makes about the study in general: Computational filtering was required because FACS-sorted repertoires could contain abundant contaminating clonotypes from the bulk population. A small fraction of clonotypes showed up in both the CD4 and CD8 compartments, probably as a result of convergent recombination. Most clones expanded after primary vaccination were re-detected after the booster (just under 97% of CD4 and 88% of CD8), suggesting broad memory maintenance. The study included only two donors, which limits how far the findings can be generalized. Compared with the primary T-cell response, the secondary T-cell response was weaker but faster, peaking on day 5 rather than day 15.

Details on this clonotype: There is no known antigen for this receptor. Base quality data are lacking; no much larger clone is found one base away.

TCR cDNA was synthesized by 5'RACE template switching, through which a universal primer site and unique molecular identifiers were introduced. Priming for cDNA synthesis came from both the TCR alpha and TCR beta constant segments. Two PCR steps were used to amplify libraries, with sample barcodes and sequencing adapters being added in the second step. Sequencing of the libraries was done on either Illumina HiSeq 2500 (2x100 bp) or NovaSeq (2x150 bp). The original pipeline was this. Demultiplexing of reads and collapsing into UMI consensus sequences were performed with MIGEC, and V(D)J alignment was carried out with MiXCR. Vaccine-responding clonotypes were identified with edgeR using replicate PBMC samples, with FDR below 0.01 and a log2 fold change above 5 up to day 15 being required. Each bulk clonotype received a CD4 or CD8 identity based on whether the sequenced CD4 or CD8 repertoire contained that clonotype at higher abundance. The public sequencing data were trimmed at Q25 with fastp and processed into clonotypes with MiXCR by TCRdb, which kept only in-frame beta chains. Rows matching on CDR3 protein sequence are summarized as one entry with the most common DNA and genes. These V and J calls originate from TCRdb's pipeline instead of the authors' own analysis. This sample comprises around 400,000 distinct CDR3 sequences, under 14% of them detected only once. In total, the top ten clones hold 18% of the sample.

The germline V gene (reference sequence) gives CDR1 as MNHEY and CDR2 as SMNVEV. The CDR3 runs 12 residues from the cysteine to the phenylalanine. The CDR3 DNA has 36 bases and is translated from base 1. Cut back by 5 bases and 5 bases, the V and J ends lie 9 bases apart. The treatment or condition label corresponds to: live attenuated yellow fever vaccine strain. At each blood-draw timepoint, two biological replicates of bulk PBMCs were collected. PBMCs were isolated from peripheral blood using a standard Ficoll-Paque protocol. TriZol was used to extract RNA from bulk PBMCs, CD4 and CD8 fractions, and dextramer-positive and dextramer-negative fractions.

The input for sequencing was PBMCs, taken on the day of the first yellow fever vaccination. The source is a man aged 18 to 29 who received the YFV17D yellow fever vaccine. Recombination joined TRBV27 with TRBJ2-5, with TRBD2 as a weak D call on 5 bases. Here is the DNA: TGTGCCAGCAGTGGGAGTGAGGAGACCCAGTACTTC. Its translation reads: CASSGSEETQYF.